Below are 15 T cell receptor beta chains sequenced from a single sample in a study of cytomegalovirus exposure and HLA in healthy donors. 60 Vbeta and 13 Jbeta primers were used in PCR. Some clones are missing from TCRdb's copy, which holds only in-frame ones; the method was immunoSEQ multiplex PCR. There are 150,000 or so clones in the sample; around 80% occur only once, and roughly 5.3% lies in the top ten. The material sequenced was PBMCs. Source of these receptors: a middle-aged woman in good health and CMV-seropositive.

In this sample, this clone turned up a few times. The chain links TRBV28 to TRBJ1-6; 9 bases line up with TRBD1. Germline V CDR1 and CDR2: MDHEN, SYDVKM. Unmatched junction bases numbered 10, after V lost 4 bases and J lost 9 bases. The CDR3 is 16 residues long. The CDR3 here is CASSSNSGTGSSPLHF. DNA for the CDR3: TGTGCCAGCAGTTCAAACTCCGGGACAGGGAGTTCACCCCTCCACTTT.

This chain joins TRBV27 and TRBJ2-2; TRBD2 aligns across 11 bases. With V trimmed by 4 bases and J by 4 bases, 5 bases remained unmatched. CDR1 is MNHEY and CDR2 is SMNVEV in the germline V gene (reference sequence). This CDR3 is built from 16 residues. The CDR3 protein is CASSSPGLAATGELFF. CDR3 bases: TGTGCCAGCAGTTCTCCGGGACTAGCGGCCACCGGGGAGCTGTTTTTT.

CDR3 in DNA: TGTGCCAGCACCCAGCAAGGAGGGAGGGCCCCCAATGAGCAGTTCTTC. As protein: CASTQQGGRAPNEQFF. This chain links TRBV2 with TRBJ2-1, with 7 bases fitting TRBD2. V gave up 7 bases and J gave up 6 bases; unmatched junction bases: 15. This CDR3 is built from 16 residues. The germline V gene encodes CDR1 SNHLY and CDR2 FYNNEI. Full variable domain (rest looked up from reference TRBV2 and TRBJ2-1): EPEVTQTPSHQVTQMGQEVILRCVPISNHLYFYWYRQILGQKVEFLVSFYNNEISEKSEIFDDQFSVERPDGSNFTLKIRSTKLEDSAMYFCASTQQGGRAPNEQFFGPGTRLTVL.

V is TRBV5-1 and J is TRBJ1-1, with 7 bases fitting TRBD1. The junction had 7 bases not matched to a gene; V was cut back by 3 bases and J by 2 bases. Per the germline V gene, CDR1 is SGHRS and CDR2 is YFSETQ. CDR3 size: 15 residues. The CDR3 coding sequence is TGCGCCAGCAGCTCGGTCCAGGGGGTTAACACTGAAGCTTTCTTT. Residues: CASSSVQGVNTEAFF.

The genes are TRBV15 and TRBJ2-7, with 9 positions matching TRBD1. The V and J ends lost 1 base and 2 bases, in that order; junction bases with no gene match: 9. CDR1 is LNHNV and CDR2 is YYDKDF in the germline V gene (reference sequence). The CDR3 has 17 amino acids. For the CDR3, the DNA is TGTGCCACCAGCAGAGTAGCACAGGGGGCCCAAGCCTACGAGCAGTACTTC. Its protein product is CATSRVAQGAQAYEQYF.

The chain combines TRBV5-4 with TRBJ2-7; 11 positions agree with TRBD2. The CDR3 extends over 16 amino acids. From germline, CDR1 is SGHNT and CDR2 YYREEE (reference sequence). V lost 4 bases and J lost 4; bases outside the gene matches: 10. CDR3: CASSRVAGGSPYEQYF. The DNA for the CDR3 is TGTGCCAGCAGCCGAGTAGCGGGAGGGTCCCCATACGAGCAGTACTTC.

The count of this clone is one. The chain joins TRBV7-2 to TRBJ1-3; possible D gene TRBD1, 6 bases. V was clipped by 1 base and J by 0 bases, with 7 bases between them. The germline CDR1 and CDR2 sequences are SGHTA and FQGNSA. The CDR3 is made up of 15 amino acids. CDR3 in amino acids: CASSLEGVSGNTIYF. The DNA for the CDR3 is TGTGCCAGCAGCTTAGAGGGGGTCTCTGGAAACACCATATATTTT. Full variable domain (remainder filled in from reference TRBV7-2 and TRBJ1-3): GAGVSQSPSNKVTEKGKDVELRCDPISGHTALYWYRQSLGQGLEFLIYFQGNSAPDKSGLPSDRFSAERTGGSVSTLTIQRTQQEDSAVYLCASSLEGVSGNTIYFGEGSWLTVV.

This sequence joins TRBV6-1 and TRBJ1-2; 7 bases align to TRBD1. This CDR3 spans 14 amino acids. The V segment lost 4 bases and the J segment 4 bases; nucleotides outside the gene matches: 6. Germline V lookup: CDR1 MNHNS, CDR2 SASEGT. The CDR3 protein is CASSAGTVGYGYTF. The CDR3 nucleotides are TGTGCCAGCAGTGCCGGGACAGTTGGCTATGGCTACACCTTC.

The chain employs TRBV28 and TRBJ2-1, with D hard to call. Trimming left V 6 bases short and J 6 bases short, with 12 bases between. This CDR3 region has 13 residues. Germline loops: CDR1 MDHEN, CDR2 SYDVKM. In DNA form, the CDR3 reads TGTGCCAGCAGCCTACCCACTCCCAATGAGCAGTTCTTC. It specifies CASSLPTPNEQFF. Variable domain in full (rest from reference TRBV28 and TRBJ2-1): DVKVTQSSRYLVKRTGEKVFLECVQDMDHENMFWYRQDPGLGLRLIYFSYDVKMKEKGDIPEGYSVSREKKERFSLILESASTNQTSMYLCASSLPTPNEQFFGPGTRLTVL.

This clone was found once. CDR3 DNA sequence: TGTGCCGCGGCGGGCGTTGAAGCTTTCTTT. Protein: CAAAGVEAFF. The rearrangement joins TRBV19 to TRBJ1-1; D unresolved. Germline V gene sequence: CDR1 LNHDA, CDR2 SQIVND (reference sequence). Between the trimmed V and J ends, which lost 11 bases and 7 bases, there was a span of 11 bases. This CDR3 comprises 10 residues.

The V call is TRBV30, the J call TRBJ1-3, with D maybe TRBD1 (6 bases). With 6 bases removed from V and 2 bases from J, the gap between germline ends came to 8 bases. The CDR3 covers 12 residues. The V gene's germline CDR1 is GTSNPN and CDR2 SVGIG (reference sequence). CDR3 sequence: CACRTAGNTIYF. For the CDR3, the DNA is TGTGCCTGTCGGACAGCTGGAAACACCATATATTTT.

On this clone itself: The junction differs from germline at one of its ends, possibly a read error. V gene TRBV7-7 combines with J gene TRBJ2-5; D is possibly TRBD1 (6 bases). This CDR3 has 13 residues. In germline, CDR1 is SSHAT, CDR2 FNYEAQ (reference sequence). The CDR3 spells CASSLWATGTQYF. The CDR3 DNA is TGTGCTAGCAGCTTATGGGCGACAGGAACCCAGTACTTC.

Comments on this clone: One junction end does not reproduce the germline sequence, and a read error may be involved. V and J are TRBV7-7 and TRBJ2-1, with 7 nucleotides matching TRBD1. Germline V gene lookup returns CDR1 SSHAT and CDR2 FNYEAQ (reference sequence). This CDR3 spans 13 amino acids. The CDR3 nucleotides read TGTGCTAGCAGCTTAGCAGGGGGCAATGAGCAGTTCTTC. Translated, it gives CASSLAGGNEQFF.

The CDR3 protein is CASSPLNVADYGYTF. CDR3 bases: TGTGCCAGCTCACCCCTGAACGTGGCGGACTATGGCTACACCTTC. J is TRBJ1-2 and V is TRBV18; D not certain. Germline V lookup: CDR1 KGHSH, CDR2 LQKENI. CDR3 size: 15 residues. V gave up 3 bases and J gave up 3 bases, with 14 bases separating them.

The chain employs TRBV7-9 and TRBJ2-7, with no clear D. Trimming shortened V by 5 bases and J by 3 bases, and 11 bases separated the two germline ends. Per the germline V gene, CDR1 is SEHNR and CDR2 is FQNEAQ (reference sequence). The CDR3 consists of 13 residues. The CDR3, as DNA: TGTGCCAGCAGCGTACCGTCGAGCTACGAGCAGTACTTC. Its translation is CASSVPSSYEQYF.